The TCR beta chain under discussion was sequenced for a study of identical twins. This clonotype was counted only a few times. Its cognate antigen is unknown. This CDR3 is built from 11 residues. Trimming shortened V by 6 bases and J by 5 bases, and 7 bases separated the two germline ends. TCRdb passed the 5' RACE reads through MiXCR, listing each CDR3 protein once. The profile shows 550,000 to 700,000 distinct CDR3 sequences, 21% of them singletons. Overall study results and limits: Twin pairs' shared out-of-frame alpha sequences were enriched in low generation probability. Less excess twin sharing appeared in beta out-of-frame sequences. Invariant T cells like MAIT and iNKT could partly confound the zero-insertion analyses.

This sample also appeared in a second study, on T cells expressing NK-cell markers.

The origin of this receptor is a young woman in good health. Sequenced sample: PBMCs. The chain joins TRBV12-3 or TRBV12-4 to TRBJ1-2, with D hard to call. For the CDR3, the DNA is TGTGCCAGCAGCGGTAGTTATGGCTACACCTTC. It codes for CASSGSYGYTF.